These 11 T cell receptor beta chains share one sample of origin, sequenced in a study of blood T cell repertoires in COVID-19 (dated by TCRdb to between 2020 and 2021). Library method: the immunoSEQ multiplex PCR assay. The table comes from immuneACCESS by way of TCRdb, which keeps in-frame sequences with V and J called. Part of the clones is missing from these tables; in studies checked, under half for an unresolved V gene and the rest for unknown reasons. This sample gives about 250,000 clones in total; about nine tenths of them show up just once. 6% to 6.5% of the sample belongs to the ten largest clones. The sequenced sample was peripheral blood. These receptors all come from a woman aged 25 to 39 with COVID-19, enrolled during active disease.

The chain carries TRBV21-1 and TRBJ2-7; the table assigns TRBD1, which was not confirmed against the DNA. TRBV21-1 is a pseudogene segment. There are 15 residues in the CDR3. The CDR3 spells CASSKVRDISHEQYV. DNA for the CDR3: TGTGCCAGCAGCAAGGTCAGGGACATTTCCCACGAGCAGTACGTC.

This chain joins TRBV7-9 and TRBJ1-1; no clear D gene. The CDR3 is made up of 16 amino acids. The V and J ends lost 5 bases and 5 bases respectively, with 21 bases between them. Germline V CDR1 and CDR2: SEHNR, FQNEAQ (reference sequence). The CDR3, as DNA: TGTGCCAGCAGCATACGGCCCCTCCGGAGTGCGACTGAAGCTTTCTTT. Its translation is CASSIRPLRSATEAFF.

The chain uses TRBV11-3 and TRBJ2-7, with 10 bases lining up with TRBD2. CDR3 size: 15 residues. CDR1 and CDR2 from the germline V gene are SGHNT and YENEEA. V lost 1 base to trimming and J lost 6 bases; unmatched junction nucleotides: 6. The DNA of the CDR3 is TGTGCCAGCAGCTTAGGGCTAGCGGGAGCTCGCGAGCAGTACGTC. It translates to CASSLGLAGAREQYV.

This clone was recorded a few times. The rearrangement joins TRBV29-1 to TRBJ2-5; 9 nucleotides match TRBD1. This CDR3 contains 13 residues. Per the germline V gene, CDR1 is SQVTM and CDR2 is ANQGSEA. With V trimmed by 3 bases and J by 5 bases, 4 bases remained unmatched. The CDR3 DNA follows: TGCAGCGTTGAGACCGGGACAGGGGAGACCCAGTACTTC. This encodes CSVETGTGETQYF.

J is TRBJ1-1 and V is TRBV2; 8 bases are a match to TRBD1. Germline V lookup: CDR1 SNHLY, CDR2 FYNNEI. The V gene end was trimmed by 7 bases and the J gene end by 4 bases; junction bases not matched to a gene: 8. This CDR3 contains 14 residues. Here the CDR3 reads CASTRTGRVTEAFF. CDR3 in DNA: TGTGCCAGCACCCGGACAGGGAGGGTCACTGAAGCTTTCTTT.

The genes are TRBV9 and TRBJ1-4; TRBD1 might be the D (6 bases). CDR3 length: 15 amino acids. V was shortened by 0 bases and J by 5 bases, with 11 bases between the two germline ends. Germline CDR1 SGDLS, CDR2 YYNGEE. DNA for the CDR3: TGTGCCAGCAGCGTAGCTCAGGGGATCAATGAAAAACTGTTTTTT. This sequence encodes CASSVAQGINEKLFF.

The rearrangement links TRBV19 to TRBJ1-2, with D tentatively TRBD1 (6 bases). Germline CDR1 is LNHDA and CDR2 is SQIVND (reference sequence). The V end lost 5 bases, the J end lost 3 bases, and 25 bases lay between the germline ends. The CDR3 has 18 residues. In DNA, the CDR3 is TGTGCCAGTAGTTTAATCGTTCTACAGGGAAGAGGGGACTATGGCTACACCTTC. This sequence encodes CASSLIVLQGRGDYGYTF.

The CDR3 is CASSVRTSVVRPQHF. The DNA of the CDR3 is TGTGCCAGCAGTGTCCGCACGTCGGTTGTTCGGCCCCAGCATTTT. The V gene is TRBV6-4, the J gene TRBJ1-5; no firm D call. CDR3 length: 15 residues. In germline, CDR1 is MRHNA, CDR2 SNTAGT. The germline V and J ends were trimmed by 4 bases and 9 bases, with 19 bases remaining between them.

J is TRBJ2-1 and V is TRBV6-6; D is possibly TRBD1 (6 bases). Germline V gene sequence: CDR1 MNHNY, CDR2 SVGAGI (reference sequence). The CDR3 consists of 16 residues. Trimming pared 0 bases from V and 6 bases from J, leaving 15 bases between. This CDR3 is CASSYSIRDTANEQFF. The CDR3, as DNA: TGTGCCAGCAGTTACTCGATTCGGGACACGGCCAATGAGCAGTTCTTC.

The CDR3 region is CASSSGTSESTDTQYF. The CDR3 DNA reads as TGTGCCAGCAGCTCCGGGACTAGCGAAAGCACAGATACGCAGTATTTT. V is TRBV7-6 and J is TRBJ2-3, with 10 bases identical to TRBD2. With V trimmed by 4 bases and J by 0 bases, 4 bases remained unmatched. CDR1 and CDR2 from the germline V gene are SGHVS and FNYEAQ. The CDR3 sequence is 16 residues long.

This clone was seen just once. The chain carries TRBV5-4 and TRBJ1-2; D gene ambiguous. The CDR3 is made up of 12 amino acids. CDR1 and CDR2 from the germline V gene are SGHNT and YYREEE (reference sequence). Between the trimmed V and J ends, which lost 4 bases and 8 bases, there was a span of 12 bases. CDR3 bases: TGTGCCAGCAGCGCCGGTCACAGCGGCTACACCTTC. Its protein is CASSAGHSGYTF. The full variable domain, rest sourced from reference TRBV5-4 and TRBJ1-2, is ETGVTQSPTHLIKTRGQQVTLRCSSQSGHNTVSWYQQALGQGPQFIFQYYREEENGRGNFPPRFSGLQFPNYSSELNVNALELDDSALYLCASSAGHSGYTFGSGTRLTVV.